The 12 T cell receptor beta chains given below trace back to one sample, sequenced in a study of shared clonotypes between healthy human individuals. The naive CD8 population came from CD45RO-negative cells selected for CCR7, without terminally differentiated effector memory CD45RA+ cells. Method: immunoSEQ multiplex PCR; TCRdb's copy keeps in-frame clones and lacks some. The data show hundreds of thousands of clones, roughly 92% seen once. The material sequenced was naive CD8+ T cells sorted from blood. All receptors come from a man aged 30 to 39 in good health.

The rearrangement uses TRBV29-1 and TRBJ2-3; the D gene is possibly TRBD2 (6 bases). V lost 5 bases, J lost 5 bases, and 14 bases lay in between. This CDR3 comprises 13 residues. Per the germline V gene, CDR1 is SQVTM and CDR2 is ANQGSEA. The CDR3 reads CSVPPPSEDTQYF. The CDR3 DNA reads TGCAGCGTTCCCCCCCCTAGCGAAGATACGCAGTATTTT.

The rearrangement links TRBV5-1 to TRBJ2-6, with 10 bases identical to TRBD1. The germline CDR1 and CDR2 sequences are SGHRS and YFSETQ. The CDR3 has 17 residues. V lost 2 bases and J lost 0; bases outside the gene matches: 2. CDR3 in amino acids: CASSLGQGGSGANVLTF. For the CDR3, the DNA is TGCGCCAGCAGCTTAGGACAGGGGGGCTCTGGGGCCAACGTCCTGACTTTC.

Comments on this clone: Other DNA sequences in the same sample also yield this CDR3. The V gene is TRBV29-1, the J gene TRBJ2-1, with D tentatively TRBD1 (6 bases). Looked up from germline, CDR1 is SQVTM and CDR2 is ANQGSEA. The V and J ends lost 3 bases and 6 bases respectively, with 9 bases between them. The CDR3 loop spans 12 amino acids. The CDR3 region is CSVEGRGNEQFF. DNA of the CDR3: TGCAGCGTTGAGGGCAGGGGCAATGAGCAGTTCTTC.

The CDR3 bases are TGTGCCAGCAGTGAACCCCCAGGCGAGACCCAGTACTTC. Its translation: CASSEPPGETQYF. The V gene is TRBV2, the J gene TRBJ2-5, with D unresolved. Deletions cut 2 bases from V and 5 bases from J, with 9 bases between. There are 13 residues in the CDR3. Looked up from germline, CDR1 is SNHLY and CDR2 is FYNNEI.

The rearrangement joins TRBV28 to TRBJ1-1; tentatively, D is TRBD1 (5 bases). Trimming shortened V by 5 bases and J by 3 bases, and 13 bases separated the two germline ends. This CDR3 spans 14 amino acids. CDR1 MDHEN and CDR2 SYDVKM come from the germline V gene. CDR3 protein: CASSPRQLHTEAFF. Written as DNA, the CDR3 is TGTGCCAGCAGTCCCAGACAGTTACACACTGAAGCTTTCTTT.

The rearrangement joins TRBV6-5 to TRBJ1-5; 8 positions match TRBD1. This CDR3 region has 13 residues. The V gene end was trimmed by 4 bases and the J gene end by 6 bases; junction bases not matched to a gene: 2. The germline V gene encodes CDR1 MNHEY and CDR2 SVGAGI. The CDR3 nucleotides are TGTGCCAGCAGTTCGACAGGGGTTCAGCCCCAGCATTTT. Translated, it gives CASSSTGVQPQHF.

The chain links TRBV11-2 to TRBJ2-2; 10 positions agree with TRBD2. The CDR3 is 15 amino acids. V shed 7 bases, J shed 6 bases, and the junction held 8 bases outside the gene matches. Germline lookup yields CDR1 SGHAT and CDR2 FQNNGV. The CDR3 DNA reads as TGTGCCAGCATCAGCGGGAGGGCCGTTCCCGGGGAGCTGTTTTTT. Translating gives CASISGRAVPGELFF.

V and J are TRBV27 and TRBJ2-2; 7 bases map to TRBD2. V lost 3 bases, J lost 7 bases, and 11 bases stayed unmatched. The germline gives CDR1 MNHEY, CDR2 SMNVEV (reference sequence). The CDR3 length is 16 residues. CDR3 bases: TGTGCCAGCAGTTTCTGGGAGGGCCTTTCCCTCGGGGAGCTGTTTTTT. Its translation is CASSFWEGLSLGELFF.

The chain links TRBV5-1 to TRBJ2-1; D is unclear. This CDR3 spans 13 amino acids. CDR1 SGHRS and CDR2 YFSETQ come from the germline V gene. V lost 9 bases to trimming and J lost 0 bases, with 10 bases between them. CDR3 in amino acids: CATRQDSYNEQFF. The CDR3 nucleotides are TGCGCCACTAGGCAGGACTCCTACAATGAGCAGTTCTTC.

This sequence joins TRBV14 and TRBJ2-3, with 10 nucleotides matching TRBD2. Losses at the gene ends were 6 bases for V and 2 bases for J; bases not matched to a gene: 11. The CDR3 is made up of 17 amino acids. Germline lookup yields CDR1 SGHDN and CDR2 FVKESK. CDR3 sequence (DNA): TGTGCCAGCAGTGGGTTCACAGGACTAGCGGACACAGATACGCAGTATTTT. It encodes CASSGFTGLADTDTQYF.

This clone has just one count. The rearrangement uses TRBV9 and TRBJ2-1; D unclear. Germline assignment: CDR1 SGDLS and CDR2 YYNGEE. Trimming shortened V by 0 bases and J by 0 bases, and 10 bases separated the two germline ends. The CDR3 extends over 16 amino acids. The CDR3 spells CASSVVVTSSYNEQFF. DNA of the CDR3: TGTGCCAGCAGCGTAGTGGTAACGAGCTCCTACAATGAGCAGTTCTTC.

V gene TRBV28 combines with J gene TRBJ2-5; the match to TRBD1 covers 10 bases. V was pared by 3 bases and J by 3 bases, with 4 bases of the junction left unmatched. CDR1 and CDR2 from the germline V gene are MDHEN and SYDVKM. The CDR3 sequence is 15 residues long. CDR3 DNA: TGTGCCAGCAGTTTCTGGGACAGGGGAGAAGAGACCCAGTACTTC. Its protein is CASSFWDRGEETQYF.